One and the same sample provided the 13 T cell receptor beta chains below, sequenced in a study of T cells in Graves' hyperthyroidism and ophthalmopathy (dated by TCRdb to the late 2010s). The method was multiplex PCR. For sequencing, an Illumina HiSeq 2000 was employed. TCR beta CDR3 regions were amplified from RNA transcripts. The first round of RT-PCR for the TCR CDR3 was performed with the HTBI primer set and the Qiagen OneStep RT-PCR kit. The public reads were reprocessed in TCRdb via fastp at Q25 and MiXCR, keeping in-frame beta chains. CDR3 protein sequences are deduplicated, and each keeps its most common genes and DNA. This sample comprises under 400,000 distinct CDR3 sequences, about a sixth of them detected only once. The ten largest make up around 15% of the sample. Sequencing used blood. The source is a woman in her thirties or forties with Graves' ophthalmopathy.

This clonotype was counted only a few times. The rearrangement uses TRBV30 and TRBJ2-7, with D unresolved. This CDR3 comprises 15 residues. Trimming pared 0 bases from V and 0 bases from J, leaving 12 bases between. The germline V gene encodes CDR1 GTSNPN and CDR2 SVGIG (reference sequence). The CDR3, as DNA: TGTGCCTGGAGTGTTGGCAGGTCCAGCTCCTACGAGCAGTACTTC. Its protein product is CAWSVGRSSSYEQYF.

This clonotype was seen only a few times. The chain carries TRBV7-8 and TRBJ2-7; possibly TRBD1 for D (6 bases). The CDR3 loop spans 15 amino acids. Trimming took 5 bases from V and 5 from J, leaving 19 bases between them. Germline values: CDR1 SGHVS, CDR2 FQNEAQ. In DNA, the CDR3 is TGTGCCAGCAGCCGCACGAGGGGGTTCCCCCACGAGCAGTACTTC. Protein product: CASSRTRGFPHEQYF.

V gene TRBV9 combines with J gene TRBJ1-1, with D tentatively TRBD1 (6 bases). Per the germline V gene, CDR1 is SGDLS and CDR2 is YYNGEE. This CDR3 region has 14 residues. V was pared by 4 bases and J by 3 bases, with 13 bases between. CDR3 DNA sequence: TGTGCCAGCAGCACAGGGTTAGGCGACACTGAAGCTTTCTTT. Amino acids: CASSTGLGDTEAFF.

This clonotype was seen once. V gene TRBV27 combines with J gene TRBJ2-6; no definite D call. The ends were cut back, 6 bases at V and 2 bases at J, with 8 bases in the middle. The CDR3 is made up of 14 amino acids. Germline assignment: CDR1 MNHEY and CDR2 SMNVEV (reference sequence). In DNA form, the CDR3 reads TGTGCCAGCAGAACAGTCACTGGGGCCAACGTCCTGACTTTC. Translating gives CASRTVTGANVLTF.

This clonotype appeared many times. The CDR3 DNA follows: TGCGCCAGCAGCAGCACAGGGGAAGCTGGAAACACCATATATTTT. As protein: CASSSTGEAGNTIYF. The V and J genes are TRBV5-1 and TRBJ1-3; TRBD1 matches 7 bases. CDR1 and CDR2 (germline): SGHRS, YFSETQ. The CDR3 consists of 15 residues. V shed 4 bases and J 2 bases; nucleotides not matched to a gene: 6.

The genes are TRBV20-1 and TRBJ1-5, with 9 bases matching TRBD1. Germline V gene data show CDR1 as DFQATT and CDR2 as SNEGSKA (reference sequence). CDR3 length: 14 amino acids. V lost 3 bases, J lost 7 bases, and 7 bases stayed unmatched. In nucleotides, the CDR3 is TGCAGTGCTAGTAAGGGACAGGGCCCCCAGCCCCAGCATTTT. It encodes CSASKGQGPQPQHF.

This clonotype was observed many times. The chain is built from TRBV28 and TRBJ1-5, with 10 positions matching TRBD1. J was trimmed by 7 bases and V by 7 bases; bases with no gene match: 10. This CDR3 region has 15 residues. The V gene's germline CDR1 is MDHEN and CDR2 SYDVKM. CDR3 nucleotides: TGTGCCAGCACTCGATTCCGGGACAGGGGACAGCCCCAGCATTTT. Its protein is CASTRFRDRGQPQHF. Full variable domain (missing parts from reference TRBV28 and TRBJ1-5): DVKVTQSSRYLVKRTGEKVFLECVQDMDHENMFWYRQDPGLGLRLIYFSYDVKMKEKGDIPEGYSVSREKKERFSLILESASTNQTSMYLCASTRFRDRGQPQHFGDGTRLSIL.

This clonotype occurred many times. This chain links TRBV12-3 or TRBV12-4 with TRBJ2-7; unclear D gene. Trimming removed 4 bases from V and 3 bases from J, with 7 bases in between. This CDR3 spans 12 amino acids. The DNA for the CDR3 is TGTGCCAGCAGTTCCGACTTCTACGAGCAGTACTTC. This encodes CASSSDFYEQYF.

As to this clonotype: Germline and junction disagree at one end, which may indicate a read error. CDR3 protein: CSASIVTFSYEQSF. The CDR3 nucleotides read TGCAGTGCTAGTATCGTGACCTTCTCCTACGAGCAGTCCTTC. V gene TRBV20-1 combines with J gene TRBJ2-7; D is unclear. CDR1 DFQATT and CDR2 SNEGSKA come from the germline V gene (reference sequence). The CDR3 has 14 amino acids.

This clonotype appeared a single time. This chain uses TRBV6-5 with TRBJ2-5; either TRBD1 or TRBD2 may fit D (6 bases each). Germline CDR1 reads MNHEY; CDR2 reads SVGAGI. The V end lost 0 bases, the J end lost 5 bases, and 16 bases lay between the germline ends. The CDR3 is 16 amino acids. The CDR3 bases are TGTGCCAGCAGTTACTCATCCGGGGGCGATCGGGAGACCCAGTACTTC. This gives the protein CASSYSSGGDRETQYF.

This clonotype was observed many times. V gene TRBV5-1 combines with J gene TRBJ1-1, with D hard to call. This CDR3 is built from 13 residues. Germline loops: CDR1 SGHRS, CDR2 YFSETQ. The ends were cut back, 0 bases at V and 4 bases at J, with 7 bases in the middle. Written as DNA, the CDR3 is TGCGCCAGCAGCTTGGAAGGGATCACTGAAGCTTTCTTT. This encodes CASSLEGITEAFF.

This clonotype was seen many times. CDR3 nucleotides: TGTGCCAGCAGTTTCCTACAGGGTCGGGTTAATGGCTACACCTTC. Encoded protein: CASSFLQGRVNGYTF. This chain connects TRBV28 to TRBJ1-2; TRBD1 is a possible D gene (6 bases). The CDR3 has 15 amino acids. Trimming took 3 bases from V and 6 from J, leaving 17 bases between them. Per the germline V gene, CDR1 is MDHEN and CDR2 is SYDVKM.

This clonotype was picked up many times. The chain combines TRBV11-1 with TRBJ2-2; 9 nucleotides agree with TRBD2. The V and J ends lost 5 bases and 5 bases, in that order; junction bases with no gene match: 12. From germline, CDR1 is SGHAT and CDR2 FQDESV (reference sequence). The CDR3 runs 17 residues. The CDR3 protein is CASSPRWASGVTGELFF. DNA for the CDR3: TGTGCCAGCAGCCCCCGGTGGGCTAGCGGGGTAACCGGGGAGCTGTTTTTT. Variable domain in full (rest from reference TRBV11-1 and TRBJ2-2): EAEVAQSPRYKITEKSQAVAFWCDPISGHATLYWYRQILGQGPELLVQFQDESVVDDSQLPKDRFSAERLKGVDSTLKIQPAELGDSAMYLCASSPRWASGVTGELFFGEGSRLTVL.